This TCR beta chain was profiled in a study of blood T cells in healthy people across ages. Healthy Caucasian individuals from Russia aged about 6 to 100 were enrolled as donors. No fewer than 7 million PBMCs went into each sample. This clonotype was found a few times. The germline V gene encodes CDR1 MDHEN and CDR2 SYDVKM. The length of the CDR3 is 18 residues. With a J-beta primer mix and a sample-barcoded 5' primer, a second PCR ran roughly 7 to 11 cycles. A 12-random-nucleotide template-switch adaptor tagged each cDNA molecule. Via MiXCR, TCRdb re-called the 5' RACE reads, giving one row per CDR3 protein. The sample yields about 1.8 million distinct CDR3 sequences, approximately 50% seen once.

The chain links TRBV28 to TRBJ2-4; no firm D call. The tail of the sequence fits TRBJ2-7 better, so the J call may be wrong. The sequencing input was blood. The sequence was collected from a woman between 35 and 50 years old in good health. The CDR3 here is CASSLWPARRWWVTEQYF. The CDR3, as DNA: TGTGCCAGCAGTTTATGGCCCGCCCGCCGGTGGTGGGTAACCGAGCAGTACTTC.